This is a list of T cell receptor beta chains from one sample in a study of T cells in Graves' hyperthyroidism and ophthalmopathy. One entry per CDR3 protein, called by TCRdb with MiXCR from the multiplex PCR reads. The table shows a few hundred thousand distinct CDR3 sequences, with 15% to 20% occurring only once. The sequenced sample consisted of blood. The source of these receptors is a woman between 18 and 30 years old with Graves' ophthalmopathy. The CDR3 runs from the conserved cysteine through the conserved F or W. The D gene is left open where the match is weak. Only part of the rows carry a size: once, few, many, or a class if the clone is expanded.

J: TRBJ2-1
size: many
D: .
V: TRBV2
DNA: TGTGCCAGCAGTTCCCCGAGCTCCTACAATGAGCAGTTCTTC
CDR3: CASSSPSSYNEQFF

J: TRBJ2-7
size: many
D: .
V: TRBV11-2
DNA: TGTGCCAGCAGCTTAGTTGGGACGGACACCTCCTACGAGCAGTACTTC
CDR3: CASSLVGTDTSYEQYF

J: TRBJ1-5
size: many
D: .
V: TRBV2
DNA: TGTGCCAGCAAATCAGAAGGATATAGCAATCAGCCCCAGCATTTT
CDR3: CASKSEGYSNQPQHF

J: TRBJ2-6
size: once
D: .
V: TRBV7-3
DNA: TGTGCCAGCAGCTTAGAACCATACGGGGCCAACGTCCTGACTTTC
CDR3: CASSLEPYGANVLTF

J: TRBJ1-2
size: few
D: .
V: TRBV19
DNA: TGTGCCAGTAGTCCCCCGGGATTTGGCTACACCTTC
CDR3: CASSPPGFGYTF

J: TRBJ2-7
size: .
D: .
V: TRBV7-9
DNA: TGTGCCAGCAGCTTTTCACCGGGACGGGGAAAGACCTACGAGCAGTACTTC
CDR3: CASSFSPGRGKTYEQYF

J: TRBJ2-5
size: many
D: .
V: TRBV7-2
DNA: TGTGCCAGCAGCTTAAACGGAAACGGCCCAGAGACCCAGTACTTC
CDR3: CASSLNGNGPETQYF

J: TRBJ1-3
size: many
D: .
V: TRBV7-8
DNA: TGTGCCAGCAGCTCCCCCTCTGGAAACACCATATATTTT
CDR3: CASSSPSGNTIYF

J: TRBJ1-1
size: many
D: .
V: TRBV3-1
DNA: TGTGCCAGCAGCCAAAGGGGGTGGGGTCGTGGGACTGAAGCTTTCTTT
CDR3: CASSQRGWGRGTEAFF

J: TRBJ2-5
size: .
D: .
V: TRBV30
DNA: TGTGCCTGGAGCCAAAGGGGCGATAGGTGGGAAGAGACCCAGTACTTC
CDR3: CAWSQRGDRWEETQYF

J: TRBJ2-5
size: many
D: .
V: TRBV28
DNA: TGTGCCAGCAGTTTCACCCGGGGCCGGTACCAAGAGACCCAGTACTTC
CDR3: CASSFTRGRYQETQYF

J: TRBJ2-1
size: many
D: TRBD2
V: TRBV7-3
DNA: TGTGCCAGCAGCCTAAGACCCACTAGCGGGAGAAGCGATGAGCAGTTCTTC
CDR3: CASSLRPTSGRSDEQFF

J: TRBJ1-4
size: .
D: .
V: TRBV28
DNA: TGTGCCAGCAGTTCTCGCTTACAAGGTCCCAATGAAAAACTGTTTTTT
CDR3: CASSSRLQGPNEKLFF

J: TRBJ2-3
size: few
D: .
V: TRBV7-8
DNA: TGTGCCAGCAGCATCCACATATCTAGCACAGATACGCAGTATTTT
CDR3: CASSIHISSTDTQYF